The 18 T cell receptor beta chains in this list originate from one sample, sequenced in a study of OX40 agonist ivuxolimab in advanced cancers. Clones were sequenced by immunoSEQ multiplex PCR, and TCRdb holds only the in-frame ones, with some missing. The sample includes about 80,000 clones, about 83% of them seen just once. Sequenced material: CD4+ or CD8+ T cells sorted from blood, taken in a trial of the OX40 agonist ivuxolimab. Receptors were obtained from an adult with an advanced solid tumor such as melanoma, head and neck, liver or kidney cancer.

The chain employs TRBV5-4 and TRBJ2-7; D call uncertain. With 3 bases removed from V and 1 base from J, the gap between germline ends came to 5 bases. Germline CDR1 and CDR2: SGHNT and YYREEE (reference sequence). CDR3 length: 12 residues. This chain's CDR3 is CASSSQSYEQYF. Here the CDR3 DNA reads TGTGCCAGCAGCTCACAATCCTACGAGCAGTACTTC.

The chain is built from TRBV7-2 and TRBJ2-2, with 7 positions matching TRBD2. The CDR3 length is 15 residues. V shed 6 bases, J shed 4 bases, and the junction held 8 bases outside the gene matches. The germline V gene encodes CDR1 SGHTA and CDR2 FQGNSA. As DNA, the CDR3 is TGTGCCAGCAGTTTGGCGGGGGAGTTCACCGGGGAGCTGTTTTTT. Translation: CASSLAGEFTGELFF.

CDR3 amino acids: CASSLGGTSGTDTQYF. DNA of the CDR3: TGTGCCAGCAGCTTAGGGGGGACTAGCGGGACGGATACGCAGTATTTT. The chain combines TRBV11-3 with TRBJ2-3, with TRBD2 matching over 13 bases. The CDR3 totals 16 residues. The ends lost 1 base at V and 6 bases at J; junction bases unmatched: 4. Germline V CDR1 and CDR2: SGHNT, YENEEA.

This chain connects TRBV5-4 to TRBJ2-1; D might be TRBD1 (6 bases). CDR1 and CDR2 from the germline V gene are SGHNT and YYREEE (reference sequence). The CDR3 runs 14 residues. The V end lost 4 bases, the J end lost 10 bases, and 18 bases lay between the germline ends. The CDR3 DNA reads TGTGCCAGCAGCCCACCTGGACAGCCTCGGGAGCAGTTCTTC. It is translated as CASSPPGQPREQFF.

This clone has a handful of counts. This chain's CDR3 is CASSQDRSSDEKLFF. The CDR3 DNA reads TGCGCCAGCAGCCAAGATCGCTCGTCGGATGAAAAACTGTTTTTT. The chain recombines TRBV4-1 with TRBJ1-4; D unresolved. V lost 0 bases to trimming and J lost 6 bases, with 11 bases between them. The CDR3 runs 15 residues. CDR1 is MGHRA, CDR2 YSYEKL, per germline.

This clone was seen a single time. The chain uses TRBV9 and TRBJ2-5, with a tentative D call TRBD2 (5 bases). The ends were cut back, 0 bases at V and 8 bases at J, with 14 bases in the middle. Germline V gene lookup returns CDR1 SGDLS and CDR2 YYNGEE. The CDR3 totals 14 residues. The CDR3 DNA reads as TGTGCCAGCAGCGTAGGCGAGGGAGCGCGAACCCAGTACTTC. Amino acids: CASSVGEGARTQYF.

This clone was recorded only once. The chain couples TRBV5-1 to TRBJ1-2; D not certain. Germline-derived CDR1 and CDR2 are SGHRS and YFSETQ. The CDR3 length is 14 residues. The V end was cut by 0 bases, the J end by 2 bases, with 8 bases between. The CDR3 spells CASSLEGGNYGYTF. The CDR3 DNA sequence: TGCGCCAGCAGCTTGGAGGGAGGCAACTATGGCTACACCTTC.

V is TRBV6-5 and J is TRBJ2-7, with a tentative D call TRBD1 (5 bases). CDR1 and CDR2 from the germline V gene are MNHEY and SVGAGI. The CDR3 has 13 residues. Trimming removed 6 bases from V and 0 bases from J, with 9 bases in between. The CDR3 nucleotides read TGTGCCAGCAGAGGGGTTAGCTCCTACGAGCAGTACTTC. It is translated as CASRGVSSYEQYF.

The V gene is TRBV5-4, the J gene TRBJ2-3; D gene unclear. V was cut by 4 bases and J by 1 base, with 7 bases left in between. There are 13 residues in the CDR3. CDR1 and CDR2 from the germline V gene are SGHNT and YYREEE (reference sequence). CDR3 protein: CASSRQGTDTQYF. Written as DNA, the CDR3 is TGTGCCAGCAGCCGGCAGGGCACAGATACGCAGTATTTT.

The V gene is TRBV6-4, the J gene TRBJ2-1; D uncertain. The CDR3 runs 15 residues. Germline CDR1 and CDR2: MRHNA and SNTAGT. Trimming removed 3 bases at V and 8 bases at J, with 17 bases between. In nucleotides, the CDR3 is TGTGCCAGCAGTGAATCACCGCTATCTGTCGATGAGCAGTTCTTC. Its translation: CASSESPLSVDEQFF.

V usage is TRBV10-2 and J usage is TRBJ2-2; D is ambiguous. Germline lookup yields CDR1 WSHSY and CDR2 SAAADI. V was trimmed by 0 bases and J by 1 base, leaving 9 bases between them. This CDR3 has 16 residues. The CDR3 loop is CASSESGNLNTGELFF. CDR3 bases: TGCGCCAGCAGTGAGTCCGGCAACTTGAACACCGGGGAGCTGTTTTTT.

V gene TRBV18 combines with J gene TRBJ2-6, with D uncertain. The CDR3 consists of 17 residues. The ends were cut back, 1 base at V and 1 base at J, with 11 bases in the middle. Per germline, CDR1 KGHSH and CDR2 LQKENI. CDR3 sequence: CASSPQNPVSGANVLTF. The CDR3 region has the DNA TGTGCCAGCTCACCACAAAATCCGGTTTCTGGGGCCAACGTCCTGACTTTC.

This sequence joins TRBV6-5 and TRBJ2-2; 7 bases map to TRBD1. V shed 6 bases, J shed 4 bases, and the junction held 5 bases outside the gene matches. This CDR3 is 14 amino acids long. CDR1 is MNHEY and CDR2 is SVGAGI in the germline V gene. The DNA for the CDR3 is TGTGCCAGCAGAAACCCAGGGGGCACCGGGGAGCTGTTTTTT. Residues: CASRNPGGTGELFF.

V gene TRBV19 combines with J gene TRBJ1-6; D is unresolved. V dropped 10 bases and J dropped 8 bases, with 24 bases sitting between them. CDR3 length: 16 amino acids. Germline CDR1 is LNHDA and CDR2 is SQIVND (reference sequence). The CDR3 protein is CATREHSLAADSPLHF. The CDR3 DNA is TGTGCCACCCGGGAGCACAGCCTTGCAGCGGATTCACCCCTCCACTTT.

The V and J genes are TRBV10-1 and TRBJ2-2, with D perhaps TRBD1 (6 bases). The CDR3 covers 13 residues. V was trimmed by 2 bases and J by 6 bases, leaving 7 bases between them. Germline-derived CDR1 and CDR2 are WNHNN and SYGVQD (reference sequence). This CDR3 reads CASSEAGAGELFF. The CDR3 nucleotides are TGCGCCAGCAGTGAGGCAGGGGCCGGGGAGCTGTTTTTT.

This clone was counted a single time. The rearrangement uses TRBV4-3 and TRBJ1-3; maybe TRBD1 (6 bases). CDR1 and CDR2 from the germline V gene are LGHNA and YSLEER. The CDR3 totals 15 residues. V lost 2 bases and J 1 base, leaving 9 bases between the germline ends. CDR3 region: CASSQLQGSGNTIYF. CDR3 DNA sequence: TGCGCCAGCAGCCAACTACAGGGTTCTGGAAACACCATATATTTT.

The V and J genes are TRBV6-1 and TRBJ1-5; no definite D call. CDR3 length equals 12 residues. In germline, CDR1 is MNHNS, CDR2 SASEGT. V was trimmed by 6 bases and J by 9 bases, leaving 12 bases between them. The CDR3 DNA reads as TGTGCCAGCAGCCCTATAACAGTGCCCCAGCATTTT. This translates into CASSPITVPQHF.

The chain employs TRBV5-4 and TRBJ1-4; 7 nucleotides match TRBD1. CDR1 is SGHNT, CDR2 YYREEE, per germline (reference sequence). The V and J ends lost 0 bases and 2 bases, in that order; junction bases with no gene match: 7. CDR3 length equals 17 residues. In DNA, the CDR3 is TGTGCCAGCAGCTTGGGACAGGGAGTAGGGACTAATGAAAAACTGTTTTTT. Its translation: CASSLGQGVGTNEKLFF.